This T cell receptor beta chain was sequenced for a study of cytomegalovirus exposure and HLA in healthy donors (dated by TCRdb to the late 2010s). Regarding the research as a whole: In an earlier analysis of about 560 of the donors, 250 to 350 Gb of sequence data and 120 million or so unique TCR beta sequences from 180 million or so T cells were reported. Typing coverage varied by locus: roughly 620-640 donors for A, B, C, DRB1 and DQB1; approximately 500 for DQA1; some 610 for DPA1; approximately 470 for DPB1. The study used immunosequencing to profile the T cell repertoires of some 600 subjects and linked those repertoires to cytomegalovirus serostatus. HLA typing covered class I and class II loci at four-digit resolution. All discovery cohort repertoires had been generated using a single sequencing platform. The aim of the study was to test whether cataloging public T cell receptors could identify signatures of past pathogen exposure. To predict cytomegalovirus infection status, the study brought together high-throughput TCR immunosequencing, statistical association of individual TCRs with disease status, and machine learning. The later analysis used no new phenotypic data to find candidate immune exposures, relying instead on TCR beta sequences and their occurrence across donors. A later analysis re-analyzed previously published TCR beta repertoires from roughly 600 donors and added high-resolution HLA genotyping to study TCR occurrence patterns. Four or five DR-DQ haplotypes were handled as single units for association and clustering because linkage in the cohort was strong. An earlier analysis of 587 of the donors used high-throughput TCR beta sequencing to judge whether each TCR beta V gene segment behaved as functional or pseudogenic. Besides the first cohort of around 700 subjects, a separate validation cohort made up of 120 or so different subjects was used. Among about 360 genotyped donors of the cohort, an average of approximately 240,000 unique TCR beta nucleotide sequences were sequenced per donor, 15% to 20% of them non-productive. Donor age, sex, ethnicity and CMV serostatus were collected together with the repertoire data. A later genetic analysis took genome-wide SNP genotypes for 398 of the 666 donors and used that subset as a discovery cohort. The genetic ancestry cluster associated with self-reported Caucasian donors included about four fifths of the approximately 410 genotyped donors. An early release covering more than 500 HLA-typed donors comprised about 310 gigabases of sequencing data and tens of millions of unique TCR sequences. General findings and caveats noted by the study authors: Compared with the approximately 700-donor mean, donors in an Asian-associated ancestry cluster had fewer N-insertions in productive TCRs, according to a later genetic analysis. In a later analysis, most CMV-associated TCR beta chains were found to appear HLA-restricted, with HLA associations seemingly driven largely by CMV exposure. An association between a missense DCLRE1C variant and V-gene and J-gene trimming of TCR beta chains was found in a later genetic analysis and replicated in an independent cohort. Cytomegalovirus status was reported to be diagnosed by the classifier with high specificity and sensitivity in both the original and validation cohorts. Most TCR sequences were seen in very few donors, while some public TCRs were found in many individuals. Linkage disequilibrium might explain the correlated functional status among segregating V segments, but an unknown experimental factor could not be ruled out. The presence/absence analyses assumed that sequencing depth was roughly uniform across donors, and that assumption may not be true. The study listed approximately 150 TCR beta chains as associated with cytomegalovirus. Several of the top co-occurrence clusters appeared to be linked to parvovirus B19, influenza, CMV and Epstein-Barr virus, according to a later analysis. A cluster of highly shared sequence variants was judged likely to represent a technical artifact of the sequencing pipeline. Three of the identified cytomegalovirus-associated TCR beta chains were confirmed in vitro to be specific for cytomegalovirus antigens. In an earlier analysis of 587 of the donors, most TCR beta V segments appeared in productive rearrangements about 87% or about 30% of the time, broadly matching IMGT annotations. A further reported finding was that TCR beta sequences accurately predicted the HLA-A and HLA-B alleles for most subjects in the first cohort. The cohort was sequenced for TCR beta chains only, and without alpha or paired-chain data the features that could be detected were limited. When HLA alleles, especially DR and DQ, strongly co-occurred, TCR associations were difficult to assign to individual alleles. Immune exposure information for the cohort was limited to CMV serostatus. The authors suggested that the approach could potentially be extended to other disease states and immunological phenotypes. Some IMGT-functional V segments, including TRBV6-2 and TRBV6-3, could not be distinguished by the 87-base-pair reads and were therefore excluded. In a later analysis, TCR association rates were found to vary across HLA loci, with the most associated TCRs seen for DRB1 alleles and the fewest for HLA-C alleles. Because HLA typing was missing for some donors at each locus, association tests included only the typed subset. Because counts were too low, roughly 18 rarely observed V segments, including chromosome 9 orphons, were left out of the earlier analysis of approximately 500 of the donors. A later analysis associated 15,000 or so TCR beta sequences with specific HLA alleles at a false discovery rate of 0.05. In a later analysis, HLA-associated TCR beta chains were found to be more clonally expanded and to have lower generation probabilities than equally common non-associated chains.

On this clone: Its antigen remains undetermined. Per-nucleotide qualities are absent, and no much larger clonotype sits a single base away.

Trimming takes 3 bases from V and 3 bases from J, and the germline ends sit 6 bases apart. CDR1 SEHNR and CDR2 FQNEAQ were looked up in the germline V gene (reference sequence). Counted from cysteine to phenylalanine, this CDR3 has 12 amino acids. Left in the record is the CDR3 DNA by itself, 36 bases read in frame from the first base. Libraries were constructed by the immunoSEQ multiplex PCR assay. For the multiplex PCR, a mixture combining 60 forward primers for TCR Vbeta segments and 13 reverse primers for TCR Jbeta segments was used. The CDR3 region of rearranged TCR beta genes was amplified from genomic DNA by a multiplex PCR assay. The amplified TCR beta libraries were sequenced on the Illumina HiSeq System as 87-base-pair reads. Processing in the source paper ran as follows. In a later analysis, tens of millions of unique TCR beta chains were counted across the 500 to 850 repertoires, and roughly 10 million of these chains were shared by at least two donors. To remove PCR and sequencing errors, raw reads were error-corrected and collapsed into unique sequences using a nearest-neighbor algorithm that merged closely related sequences. V, D and J gene segments were assigned by aligning CDR3 sequences to IMGT reference sequences. Each retained sequence needed at least a six-nucleotide match to both a V gene segment and a J gene segment. Rearrangements were called productive when the CDR3 lacked stop codons and stayed in frame with V and J; all others were non-productive. CDR3 was defined according to IMGT convention as the region running from the second conserved V-encoded cysteine to the conserved J-encoded phenylalanine. In an earlier analysis of roughly 580 of the donors, sequences lacking an unambiguous match to a single V gene segment were excluded. An earlier analysis of a few hundred of the donors classified V segments as functional when productive rearrangements were above 56.7% and as segregating when the standard deviation between donors was above 5%. A statistical classification framework was developed to diagnose cytomegalovirus status using the catalog of TCR beta chain sequences. In a later analysis, TCR nucleotide sequences were compared against IMGT/GENE-DB human TR gene sequences so that V and J genes could be assigned. A later analysis assigned CDR3 sequences and most-parsimonious VDJ recombination scenarios with the TCRdist pipeline. In a later analysis, every TCR beta chain was defined by the combination of its CDR3 amino acid sequence and its V-gene family, and reads without a unique V-gene family were dropped. As a way to deal with suspected cross-contamination and a sequencing artifact, a later analysis dropped 450 to 700 nucleotide sequences that were highly shared and had low generation probability. A later analysis calculated a clonal expansion index for each public chain from normalized within-repertoire ranks of inferred template counts. In a later analysis, generation probabilities were computed with a VDJ recombination model fitted to out-of-frame rearrangements, and the resulting probabilities were checked against IGoR. Hypergeometric tests were used in a later analysis to score TCR-TCR, TCR-HLA and TCR-CMV co-occurrence, with a repertoire-size bias correction applied to the TCR pairs. To estimate false discovery rates, a later analysis permuted the HLA or CMV assignments 20 times. In a later analysis, co-occurring TCRs were grouped with DBSCAN, and TCRdist sequence similarity was added when clustering was performed within HLA-allele-positive subsets. Repertoires with fewer than 30,000 or more than 120,000 public chains were left out of co-occurrence clustering, as were about 5 repertoires with anomalous nucleotide sharing. TCRdb provides this immuneACCESS table in a form limited to in-frame rearrangements. Some clones are lacking; in checked studies, under half of them reflect an unresolved V gene, and why the rest are absent is not known. The V and J calls and the clone size are those of that table, but D and trimming were determined from the DNA. In this sample the table shows more than 85,000 clones, over 12% of which occur a single time. The ten largest clonotypes hold 0.83% of the sample.

In total, approximately 690 healthy bone marrow donors made up the cohort. Cohort members were all nominally healthy when sampled, although unrecorded immune exposures were likely present. The donor tested CMV seronegative, placing the donor among the 300 to 450 seronegative members of the cohort. Each donor provided a peripheral blood sample, and peripheral blood mononuclear cells were used for TCR beta sequencing. Genomic DNA extraction from the blood cell samples was performed with the Qiagen DNeasy Blood Extraction Kit. The sequence was obtained from a female donor in good health and CMV-seronegative. The chain links TRBV7-9 with TRBJ2-7; too little of a D gene remains to name it. The sample taken for sequencing was PBMCs. The sequenced DNA is TGTGCCAGCAGCTTTTCGGGCTACGAGCAGTACTTC. Translated, this gives CASSFSGYEQYF.